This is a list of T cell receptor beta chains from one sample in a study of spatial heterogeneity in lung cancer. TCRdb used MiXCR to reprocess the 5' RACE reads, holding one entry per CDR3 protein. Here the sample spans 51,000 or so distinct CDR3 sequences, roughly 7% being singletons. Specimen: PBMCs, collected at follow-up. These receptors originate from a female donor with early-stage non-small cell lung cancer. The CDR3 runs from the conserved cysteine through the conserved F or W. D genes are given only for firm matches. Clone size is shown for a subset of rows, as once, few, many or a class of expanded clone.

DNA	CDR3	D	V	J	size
TGCAGTGCTCCTAAGACTGTGTCCTCTGGAAACACCATATATTTT	CSAPKTVSSGNTIYF	.	TRBV20-1	TRBJ1-3	many
TGTGCCAGCAGCCTCGCCGGGACTCCCTCCTACGAGCAGTACTTC	CASSLAGTPSYEQYF	.	TRBV7-2	TRBJ2-7	many
TGTGCCACCAGCAGAGGCAGACAGGTCAATCAGCCCCAGCATTTT	CATSRGRQVNQPQHF	.	TRBV15	TRBJ1-5	many
TGCAGTGCTAGCCTAACAGGGATTGACGCTTTCTTT	CSASLTGIDAFF	.	TRBV20-1	TRBJ1-1	many
TGTGCCAGCAGCGCACAGGGGGCGGGATCGTTCGAGCAGTACTTC	CASSAQGAGSFEQYF	TRBD1	TRBV7-3	TRBJ2-7	few
TGTGCCAGCAGCGTAGACCGGACCGACGAGCAGTACTTC	CASSVDRTDEQYF	.	TRBV9	TRBJ2-7	.
TGTGCTAGTGGTACAACAGGGGGCGCGTACTCCGAGACCCAGTACTTC	CASGTTGGAYSETQYF	TRBD1	TRBV12-5	TRBJ2-5	.
TGTGCCACCAGCAGAGGCCCCCTAGGGAAGGGAGCGGGGCGCACAGATACGCAGTATTTT	CATSRGPLGKGAGRTDTQYF	TRBD2	TRBV15	TRBJ2-3	many
TGTGCCAGCAGTCAAGGCGAGGGGCAGTACGATGAGCAGTTCTTC	CASSQGEGQYDEQFF	.	TRBV2	TRBJ2-1	few
TGTGCCAGCAGCCCGACAGGGAAACTGAACACTGAAGCTTTCTTT	CASSPTGKLNTEAFF	TRBD1	TRBV7-8	TRBJ1-1	few
TGCGCCAGCAGCTTAGACAGGTCCTCTAAGGATTCACCCCTCCACTTT	CASSLDRSSKDSPLHF	.	TRBV5-1	TRBJ1-6	many
TGTGCCAGCAAGAGTGGACAGGGTCAGTACGAGCAGTACTTC	CASKSGQGQYEQYF	TRBD1	TRBV12-3/TRBV12-4	TRBJ2-7	many
TGTGCCAGCAAGGGTTGGGAGGGAAACACCATATATTTT	CASKGWEGNTIYF	.	TRBV6-5	TRBJ1-3	many
TGCGCCAGCAGCTTGGCCCGAGGAAGCTCCGGGGCCAACGTCCTGACTTTC	CASSLARGSSGANVLTF	.	TRBV5-1	TRBJ2-6	.
TGTGCCAGCAGTTTAATCTTTCCGGGACAGGCCTCTGGGGCCAACGTCCTGACTTTC	CASSLIFPGQASGANVLTF	TRBD1	TRBV28	TRBJ2-6	.
TGTGCCAGCAGTTTAATGGCCTTGGGGGGAAAGCCCCAGCATTTT	CASSLMALGGKPQHF	.	TRBV12-3/TRBV12-4	TRBJ1-5	.
TGTGCCAGCAGCCAGAGAAGGGGTGAGGAGACCCAGTACTTC	CASSQRRGEETQYF	.	TRBV7-2	TRBJ2-5	few
TGTGCCAGCAGCCTTTCAATCACTGAAGCTTTCTTT	CASSLSITEAFF	.	TRBV7-9	TRBJ1-1	few
TGTGCCAGCAGCTACGAAGAGACCCAGTACTTC	CASSYEETQYF	.	TRBV2	TRBJ2-5	many
TGCAGTGCTCCGGGACAGGGTTACAATGAGCAGTTCTTC	CSAPGQGYNEQFF	TRBD1	TRBV20-1	TRBJ2-1	.
TGTGCCAGCAGCTTTAGCGGGGGGGAGGATACGCAGTATTTT	CASSFSGGEDTQYF	TRBD2	TRBV7-2	TRBJ2-3	many
TGTGCCAGCAGCTCCGGGGCGATGGGGCCCTACGAGCAGTACTTC	CASSSGAMGPYEQYF	.	TRBV7-2	TRBJ2-7	few
TGTGCCAGCAGTTTTGTCCGCATGGGGGACACTGAAGCTTTCTTT	CASSFVRMGDTEAFF	.	TRBV27	TRBJ1-1	.
TGCAGCGTTGAAGATCAGGAGGGTCCCATCTACGAGCAGTACTTC	CSVEDQEGPIYEQYF	.	TRBV29-1	TRBJ2-7	many
TGTGCCAGCAGCTTAATCCAGAACACTGAAGCTTTCTTT	CASSLIQNTEAFF	.	TRBV11-2	TRBJ1-1	.
TGTGCCAGCAGCTACGCCGGGACAGGGGGCGGCTACACCTTC	CASSYAGTGGGYTF	TRBD1	TRBV7-2	TRBJ1-2	few
TGTGCCAGCGGGGAACACTGGGGTTACAATGAGCAGTTCTTC	CASGEHWGYNEQFF	.	TRBV12-3/TRBV12-4	TRBJ2-1	many
TGTGCCAGCAGCGTAGCTACAGATACGCAGTATTTT	CASSVATDTQYF	.	TRBV9	TRBJ2-3	.
TGTGCCACCAGCAAAGTGGCGACCTCCTACGAGCAGTACTTC	CATSKVATSYEQYF	.	TRBV15	TRBJ2-7	.
TGTGCCAGCAGCTCGACGAGCCCGGGGACACCCGGGGGCGGTGAGCAGTTCTTC	CASSSTSPGTPGGGEQFF	.	TRBV7-9	TRBJ2-1	.
TGCGCCAGCACCCCCCGCTACGAGCAGTACTTC	CASTPRYEQYF	.	TRBV23-1	TRBJ2-7	.
TGTGCCAGCATCCGATCTAATGAGCAGTTCTTC	CASIRSNEQFF	.	TRBV28	TRBJ2-1	few
TGCGCCAGCAGCTTGGCCCCGGGGGCCGAAAAACTGTTTTTT	CASSLAPGAEKLFF	.	TRBV5-1	TRBJ1-4	many
TGCGCCAGCAGTGACATGACCTCTGGGGCCAACGTCCTGACTTTC	CASSDMTSGANVLTF	.	TRBV4-1	TRBJ2-6	.
TGCAGCGTTGATCGGACAGTGAATAACTATGGCTACACCTTC	CSVDRTVNNYGYTF	.	TRBV29-1	TRBJ1-2	many
TGTGCCAGTAGGAACGGGATGGCCTACGAGCAGTACTTC	CASRNGMAYEQYF	.	TRBV19	TRBJ2-7	.
TGTGCCAGCAACGAAATCCACGAGCAGTACTTC	CASNEIHEQYF	.	TRBV6-1	TRBJ2-7	many
TGTGCCAGCAGCTTGGCGGGACAGGGGGCATATGGCTACACCTTC	CASSLAGQGAYGYTF	TRBD1	TRBV5-6	TRBJ1-2	few
TGTGCCAGCAGCTTAGGCCAGGTAGGGTACGAGCAGTACTTC	CASSLGQVGYEQYF	.	TRBV7-9	TRBJ2-7	.
TGTGCCAGCAGTGAATATCACAATGAGCAGTTCTTC	CASSEYHNEQFF	.	TRBV25-1	TRBJ2-1	few
TGTGCCAGCAGATGGACCCCCGGGGAGGGGGAGCTGTTTTTT	CASRWTPGEGELFF	.	TRBV5-5	TRBJ2-2	.
TGTGCCAGCAGCTTAGTGACAGGGGGCGCCTATGGCTACACCTTC	CASSLVTGGAYGYTF	TRBD1	TRBV7-9	TRBJ1-2	.
TGTGCCACCAGCAGGACCCGGTCGACAGATACGCAGTATTTT	CATSRTRSTDTQYF	.	TRBV15	TRBJ2-3	.
TGCAGTGCTAGACAGAGTGGAAACACCATATATTTT	CSARQSGNTIYF	.	TRBV20-1	TRBJ1-3	few
TGTGCCAGCAGCTTAGTGGAAAAGGATGGGGTGTACTACGAGCAGTACTTC	CASSLVEKDGVYYEQYF	.	TRBV7-6	TRBJ2-7	many
TGTGCCAGCAGCGGCGCGCTAGCGGGGGCTTTCTACGAGCAGTACTTC	CASSGALAGAFYEQYF	TRBD2	TRBV7-9	TRBJ2-7	.
TGTGCCAGCAGTTACCCACCGGGTAGCGGGGGGGGGGCAGATACGCAGTATTTT	CASSYPPGSGGGADTQYF	TRBD2	TRBV6-6	TRBJ2-3	many
TGTGTCAGCAGCTTAGGCGCGGGACTAGCGGGGGTAGTCCCCCAGTTCTTC	CVSSLGAGLAGVVPQFF	TRBD2	TRBV7-2	TRBJ2-1	.
TGTGCCAGCAGCCCCAAGGGGAGGTTGGAAAAACTGTTTTTT	CASSPKGRLEKLFF	.	TRBV7-9	TRBJ1-4	many
TGTGCCAGCAGCTTGTCCCTCTGGACCGGTGAGAATGAAAAACTGTTTTTT	CASSLSLWTGENEKLFF	.	TRBV5-5	TRBJ1-4	.
TGTGCCAGCAGCGTAGGGACACCGAACACTGAAGCTTTCTTT	CASSVGTPNTEAFF	.	TRBV9	TRBJ1-1	few
TGTGCCAGCAGCGCGCAGTACGGGGCCAACGTCCTGACTTTC	CASSAQYGANVLTF	.	TRBV9	TRBJ2-6	many